The 8 T cell receptor beta chains reported below all come from one sample, sequenced in a study of blood T cell repertoires in COVID-19. Produced via immunoSEQ multiplex PCR; TCRdb's table is partial and in-frame only. The sample includes about 400,000 clones, about nine tenths seen only once; the top ten take less than 2%. Sequences were obtained from PBMCs or T cells enriched from blood (not recorded which). The receptor source for this set is a woman aged 25 to 39 who had recovered from COVID-19.

About this clone: Other nucleotide sequences from this sample produce the same CDR3. The V call is TRBV6-5, the J call TRBJ2-2, with 7 bases aligning to TRBD1. This CDR3 spans 14 amino acids. CDR1 is MNHEY, CDR2 SVGAGI, per germline. V shed 6 bases and J 4 bases; nucleotides not matched to a gene: 5. The CDR3 DNA reads TGTGCCAGCAGCCGTGACAGGGTCACCGGGGAGCTGTTTTTT. This translates into CASSRDRVTGELFF.

This rearrangement joins TRBV5-1 to TRBJ2-7, with TRBD1 matching over 8 bases. Germline assignment: CDR1 SGHRS and CDR2 YFSETQ. V was clipped by 4 bases and J by 5 bases; unmatched bases: 8. The CDR3 contains 14 residues. CDR3 sequence reads: CASSAGQGRDEQYF. The CDR3 coding sequence is TGCGCCAGCAGCGCCGGACAGGGACGGGACGAGCAGTACTTC.

The chain carries TRBV18 and TRBJ1-4; D unclear. Germline V CDR1 and CDR2: KGHSH, LQKENI. V lost 4 bases, J lost 8 bases, and 11 bases lay in between. This CDR3 has 13 amino acids. CDR3 loop: CASSLRSQEKLFF. The CDR3 DNA reads as TGTGCCAGCTCACTTCGGAGCCAGGAAAAACTGTTTTTT.

The rearrangement links TRBV4-1 to TRBJ1-5; D unclear. CDR3 length equals 17 residues. Trimming removed 0 bases from V and 1 base from J, with 13 bases in between. Germline V gene sequence: CDR1 MGHRA, CDR2 YSYEKL. CDR3 region: CASSQEGVYESNQPQHF. The CDR3 coding sequence is TGCGCCAGCAGCCAAGAAGGAGTATACGAGAGCAATCAGCCCCAGCATTTT.

J is TRBJ2-3 and V is TRBV19, with 8 bases fitting TRBD1. The J segment lost 5 bases and the V segment lost 5 bases, leaving 6 bases of the junction unmatched. The CDR3 spans 14 residues. Germline V gene sequence: CDR1 LNHDA, CDR2 SQIVND (reference sequence). The CDR3 loop reads CASSEDRVQDTQYF. The DNA of the CDR3 is TGTGCCAGTAGTGAGGACAGGGTTCAAGATACGCAGTATTTT.

This chain uses TRBV28 with TRBJ2-4, with TRBD1 as a possible D gene (6 bases). Germline V gives CDR1 MDHEN, CDR2 SYDVKM. V lost 5 bases, J lost 3 bases, and 11 bases lay in between. The CDR3 spans 14 residues. In DNA, the CDR3 is TGTGCCAGCAGTCCCGGACAGAACAAAAACATTCAGTACTTC. It translates to CASSPGQNKNIQYF.

The chain links TRBV11-2 to TRBJ1-1; 8 bases map to TRBD1. Trimming removed 6 bases from V and 3 bases from J; junction bases left unmatched: 6. Germline V gene lookup returns CDR1 SGHAT and CDR2 FQNNGV. The CDR3 sequence is 14 residues long. The chain's CDR3 is CASSRQGTDTEAFF. The CDR3 DNA follows: TGTGCCAGCAGTAGACAGGGGACGGACACTGAAGCTTTCTTT.

This sequence joins TRBV14 and TRBJ2-3, with TRBD2 matching over 13 bases. From germline, CDR1 is SGHDN and CDR2 FVKESK. This CDR3 is built from 14 residues. V trimming: 6 bases; J trimming: 6 bases; junction bases outside the gene matches: 3. The DNA for the CDR3 is TGTGCCAGCAGGGGACTAGCGGGATGGGATACGCAGTATTTT. It encodes CASRGLAGWDTQYF.